Listed below are T cell receptor beta chains from one sample, sequenced in a study of T cell repertoires in cytomegalovirus infection. TCRdb independently ran MiXCR on the reads; one entry per CDR3 protein. The sample includes fewer than 550,000 distinct CDR3 sequences, around 11% of them seen just once. The specimen sequenced was PBMCs. These receptors were taken from a human donor in good health (CMV status not recorded). Some clones in this sample may be carry-over from other donors' samples. Each CDR3 is given with its conserved first and last residue.

v_gene	j_gene	CDR3aa
TRBV9	TRBJ1-3	CASSVGGQRTGNTIYF
TRBV20-1	TRBJ1-2	CSATRDTALNGYTF
TRBV5-1	TRBJ1-3	CASSPQADSGNTIYF
TRBV18	TRBJ1-6	CASSPMTGETNSPLHF
TRBV30	TRBJ2-1	CAWSISRIPSYNEQFF
TRBV12-3/TRBV12-4	TRBJ2-1	CASSFGRGVFNEQFF
TRBV14	TRBJ1-1	CASSQVGQGANTEAFF
TRBV12-3/TRBV12-4	TRBJ2-4	CASSSPGANIQYF
TRBV13	TRBJ2-7	CASSLVGARNEQYF
TRBV6-6	TRBJ1-4	CASSYTANYDRPGDEKLFF
TRBV12-3/TRBV12-4	TRBJ2-4	CASSRTGRRAKNIQYF
TRBV7-3	TRBJ2-3	CASSPDGDTQYF
TRBV24-1	TRBJ2-2	CATSDLARGLTGELFF
TRBV11-2	TRBJ1-3	CASSWGQGRSGNTIYF
TRBV2	TRBJ2-1	CASSGKDRAIQHNEQFF
TRBV3-1	TRBJ1-1	CASSQYTGGNTEAFF
TRBV12-3/TRBV12-4	TRBJ2-3	CASRTSGSPRATDTQYF
TRBV19	TRBJ1-5	CASSIRTPNGQPQHF
TRBV12-3/TRBV12-4	TRBJ1-6	CASSFVRDGSPLHF
TRBV28	TRBJ2-1	CASSRTPGTGNEQFF
TRBV28	TRBJ2-1	CASRLAGGYNEQFF
TRBV28	TRBJ1-5	CASSPRKLTGLNQPQHF